Given below is one T cell receptor beta chain in context. The data were obtained in a study of CD8 T cells in Susac syndrome. An input of about 0.5 to 1 ug of RNA was subjected to reverse transcription using random hexamers. The authors amplified TCR beta CDR3 across 54 Vbeta and 13 Jbeta using immunoSEQ multiplex PCR. TCRdb reanalysed the immunoSEQ multiplex PCR reads using MiXCR and keeps one entry per CDR3 protein. The table includes some 300,000 distinct CDR3 sequences, over 75% detected once. CDR3 length equals 10 residues. The germline CDR1 and CDR2 sequences are MDHEN and SYDVKM. The V end lost 2 bases, the J end lost 8 bases, and 2 bases lay between the germline ends.

Sequences were obtained from CD8+ T cells from PBMCs. The source is a human donor with multiple sclerosis. The genes are TRBV28 and TRBJ2-3, with unresolved D. The CDR3 loop reads CASSLGTQYF. The CDR3 DNA sequence: TGTGCCAGCAGTTTAGGTACGCAGTATTTT.